The TCR beta chain under discussion was sequenced for a study of CD8+CD57+ T cells in acquired aplastic anemia. Trimming shortened V by 2 bases and J by 5 bases, and 15 bases separated the two germline ends. This CDR3 is 14 amino acids long. Germline loops: CDR1 DFQATT, CDR2 SNEGSKA (reference sequence). The use of genomic DNA as template underpinned the TCR beta VDJ and CDR3 profiling. TCRdb used MiXCR to reprocess the reads, holding one entry per CDR3 protein. Of around 140,000 distinct CDR3 sequences in the sample, roughly 40% were seen once. This clonotype was counted ten times or more. The chain recombines TRBV20-1 with TRBJ1-2; weak D call: TRBD1 (6 bases). The sequence came from a human donor in good health, serving as a control. Sequenced sample: sorted CD4+, CD8+, or CD8+CD57+ T cells (not recorded which) from PBMCs. CDR3 coding DNA: TGCAGTGCTAGACGGGACACCCAGTTTTATGGCTACACCTTC. This codes for CSARRDTQFYGYTF.